The 5 T cell receptor beta chains below were found in one sample sequenced in a study of shared clonotypes between healthy human individuals. Naivety among CD8 cells was defined by CD45RO negativity and positive CCR7 selection, thereby excluding terminally differentiated effector memory CD45RA+ cells. Measured with immunoSEQ multiplex PCR; TCRdb has only the in-frame clones, and not every one. The sample holds millions of clones; more than 85% are singletons and the top ten take 1.5% to 2%. Sequenced: naive CD8+ T cells from PBMCs. The source of these receptors is a man aged 18 to 29 in good health. Some clones in this sample may be carry-over from other donors' samples.

The chain recombines TRBV28 with TRBJ1-5, with no clear D. The V end was cut by 1 base, the J end by 5 bases, with 21 bases between. This CDR3 comprises 18 residues. The germline V gene has CDR1 MDHEN and CDR2 SYDVKM. CDR3 in amino acids: CASSLFLRRSTVDQPQHF. CDR3 DNA sequence: TGTGCCAGCAGTTTATTCCTACGCCGATCGACGGTAGATCAGCCCCAGCATTTT.

The genes are TRBV19 and TRBJ1-5, with a weak D call TRBD1 (5 bases). From germline, CDR1 is LNHDA and CDR2 SQIVND (reference sequence). The V gene lost 4 bases and the J gene lost 2 bases, with 15 bases spanning the gap. CDR3 length: 16 residues. This CDR3 is CASSNQVSGRNQPQHF. CDR3 sequence (DNA): TGTGCCAGTAGTAACCAGGTATCGGGGCGCAATCAGCCCCAGCATTTT.

A single count supports this clone. The J gene is TRBJ2-7, the V gene TRBV5-4; 7 bases are a match to TRBD1. There are 14 residues in the CDR3. Germline V lookup: CDR1 SGHNT, CDR2 YYREEE (reference sequence). The V segment lost 4 bases and the J segment 2 bases; nucleotides outside the gene matches: 6. The CDR3 is CASSHDRAPYEQYF. CDR3 DNA sequence: TGTGCCAGCAGCCATGACAGGGCCCCCTACGAGCAGTACTTC. Complete variable domain (other parts from reference TRBV5-4 and TRBJ2-7): ETGVTQSPTHLIKTRGQQVTLRCSSQSGHNTVSWYQQALGQGPQFIFQYYREEENGRGNFPPRFSGLQFPNYSSELNVNALELDDSALYLCASSHDRAPYEQYFGPGTRLTVT.

The J gene is TRBJ2-7, the V gene TRBV5-6; D is possibly TRBD1 (6 bases). The V gene lost 0 bases and the J gene lost 3 bases, with 13 bases spanning the gap. The CDR3 totals 15 residues. CDR1 is SGHDT, CDR2 YYEEEE, per germline. In DNA form, the CDR3 reads TGTGCCAGCAGCTTGGTTCGGGACACCTTCTACGAGCAGTACTTC. Translation gives CASSLVRDTFYEQYF. The full variable domain, rest sourced from reference TRBV5-6 and TRBJ2-7, is DAGVTQSPTHLIKTRGQQVTLRCSPKSGHDTVSWYQQALGQGPQFIFQYYEEEERQRGNFPDRFSGHQFPNYSSELNVNALLLGDSALYLCASSLVRDTFYEQYFGPGTRLTVT.

This chain uses TRBV28 with TRBJ1-2; D perhaps matches TRBD1 (6 bases). Trimming left V 3 bases short and J 3 bases short, with 11 bases between. Looked up from germline, CDR1 is MDHEN and CDR2 is SYDVKM. The CDR3 covers 14 residues. The CDR3 DNA follows: TGTGCCAGCAGTTTTAGCGGACAGTACTATGGCTACACCTTC. As protein: CASSFSGQYYGYTF.